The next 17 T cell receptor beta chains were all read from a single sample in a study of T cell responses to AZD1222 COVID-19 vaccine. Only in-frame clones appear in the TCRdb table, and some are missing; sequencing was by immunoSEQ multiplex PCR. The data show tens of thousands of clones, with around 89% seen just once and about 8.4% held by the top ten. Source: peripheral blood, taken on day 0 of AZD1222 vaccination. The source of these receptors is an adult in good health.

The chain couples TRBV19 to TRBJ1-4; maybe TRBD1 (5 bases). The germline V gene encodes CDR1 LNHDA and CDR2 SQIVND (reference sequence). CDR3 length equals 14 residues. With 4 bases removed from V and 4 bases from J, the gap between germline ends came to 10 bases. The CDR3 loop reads CASSKYRSNEKLFF. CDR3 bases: TGTGCCAGTAGTAAATACAGGAGTAATGAAAAACTGTTTTTT.

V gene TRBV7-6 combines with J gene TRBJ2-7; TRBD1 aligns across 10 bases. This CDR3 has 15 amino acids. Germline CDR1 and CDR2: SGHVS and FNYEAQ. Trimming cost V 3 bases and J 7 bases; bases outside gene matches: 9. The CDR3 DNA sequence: TGTGCCAGCAGCTTGACCGGGACAGGGGTGGGGGAGCAGTACTTC. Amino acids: CASSLTGTGVGEQYF. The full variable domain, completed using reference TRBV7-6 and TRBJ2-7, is GAGVSQSPRYKVTKRGQDVALRCDPISGHVSLYWYRQALGQGPEFLTYFNYEAQQDKSGLPNDRFSAERPEGSISTLTIQRTEQRDSAMYRCASSLTGTGVGEQYFGPGTRLTVT.

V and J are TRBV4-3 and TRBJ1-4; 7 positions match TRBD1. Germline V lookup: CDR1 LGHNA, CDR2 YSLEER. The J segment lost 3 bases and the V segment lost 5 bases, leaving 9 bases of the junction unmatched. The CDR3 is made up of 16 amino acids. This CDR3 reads CASSNLGGQPNEKLFF. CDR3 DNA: TGCGCCAGCAGCAACCTAGGGGGACAGCCTAATGAAAAACTGTTTTTT.

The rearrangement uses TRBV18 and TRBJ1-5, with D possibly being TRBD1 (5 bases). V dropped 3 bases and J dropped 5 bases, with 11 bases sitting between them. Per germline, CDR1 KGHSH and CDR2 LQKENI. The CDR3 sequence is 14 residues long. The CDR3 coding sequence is TGTGCCAGCTCACCCAACGGGGCTCATCAGCCCCAGCATTTT. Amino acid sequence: CASSPNGAHQPQHF.

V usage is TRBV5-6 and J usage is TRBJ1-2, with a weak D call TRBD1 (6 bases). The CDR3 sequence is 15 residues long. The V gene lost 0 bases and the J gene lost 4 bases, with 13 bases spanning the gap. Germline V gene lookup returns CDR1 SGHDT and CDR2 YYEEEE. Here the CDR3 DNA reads TGTGCCAGCAGCTTGGTTGGGGGGCCGGGCTATGGCTACACCTTC. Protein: CASSLVGGPGYGYTF.

Written as DNA, the CDR3 is TGTGCCAGCAGCAAAGGCGGAGACGATCAGCCCCAGCATTTT. Residues: CASSKGGDDQPQHF. The chain has TRBV21-1 and TRBJ1-5. TRBV21-1 is an annotated pseudogene. This CDR3 contains 14 residues.

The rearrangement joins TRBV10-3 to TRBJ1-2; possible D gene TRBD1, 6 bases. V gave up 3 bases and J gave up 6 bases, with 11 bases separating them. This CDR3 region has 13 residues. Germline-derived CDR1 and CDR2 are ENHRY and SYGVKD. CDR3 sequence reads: CAISDWQGNGYTF. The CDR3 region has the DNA TGTGCCATCAGTGACTGGCAGGGGAATGGCTACACCTTC.

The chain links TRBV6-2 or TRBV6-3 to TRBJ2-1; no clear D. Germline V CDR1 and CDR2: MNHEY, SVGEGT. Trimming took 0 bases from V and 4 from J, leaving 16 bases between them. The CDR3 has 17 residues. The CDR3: CASSYSPPDGIYNEQFF. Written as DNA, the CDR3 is TGTGCCAGCAGTTACTCACCCCCAGATGGGATATACAATGAGCAGTTCTTC.

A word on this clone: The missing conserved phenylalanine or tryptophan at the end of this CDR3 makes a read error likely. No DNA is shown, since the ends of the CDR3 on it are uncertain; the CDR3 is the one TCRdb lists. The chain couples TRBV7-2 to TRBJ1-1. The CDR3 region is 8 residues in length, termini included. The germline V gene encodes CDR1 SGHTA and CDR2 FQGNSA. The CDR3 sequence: CATPEGQV.

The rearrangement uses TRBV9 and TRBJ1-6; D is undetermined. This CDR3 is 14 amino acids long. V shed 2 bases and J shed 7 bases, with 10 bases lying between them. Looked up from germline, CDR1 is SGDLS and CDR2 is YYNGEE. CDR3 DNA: TGTGCCAGCAGCGTGGAGGGTGGGAATTCACCCCTCCACTTT. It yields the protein CASSVEGGNSPLHF.

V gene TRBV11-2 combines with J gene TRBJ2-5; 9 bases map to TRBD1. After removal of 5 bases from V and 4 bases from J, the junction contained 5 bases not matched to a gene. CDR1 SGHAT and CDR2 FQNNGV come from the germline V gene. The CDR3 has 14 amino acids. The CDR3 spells CASSDRGRAETQYF. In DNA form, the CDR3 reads TGTGCCAGCAGCGACAGGGGGAGGGCAGAGACCCAGTACTTC.

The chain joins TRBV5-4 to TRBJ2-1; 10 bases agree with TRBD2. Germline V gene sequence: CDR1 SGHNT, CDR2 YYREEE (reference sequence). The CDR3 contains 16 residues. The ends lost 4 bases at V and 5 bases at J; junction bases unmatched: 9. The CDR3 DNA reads TGTGCCAGCAGCCATACCCAACTAGCGGGGAACAATGAGCAGTTCTTC. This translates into CASSHTQLAGNNEQFF.

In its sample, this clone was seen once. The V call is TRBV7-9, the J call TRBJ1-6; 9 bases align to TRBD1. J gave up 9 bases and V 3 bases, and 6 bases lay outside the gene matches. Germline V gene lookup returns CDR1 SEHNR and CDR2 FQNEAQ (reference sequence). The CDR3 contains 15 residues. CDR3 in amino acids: CASSLGDRGGSPLHF. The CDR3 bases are TGTGCCAGCAGCTTGGGAGACAGGGGGGGTTCACCCCTCCACTTT. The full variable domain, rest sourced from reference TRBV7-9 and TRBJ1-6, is DTGVSQNPRHKITKRGQNVTFRCDPISEHNRLYWYRQTLGQGPEFLTYFQNEAQLEKSRLLSDRFSAERPKGSFSTLEIQRTEQGDSAMYLCASSLGDRGGSPLHFGNGTRLTVT.

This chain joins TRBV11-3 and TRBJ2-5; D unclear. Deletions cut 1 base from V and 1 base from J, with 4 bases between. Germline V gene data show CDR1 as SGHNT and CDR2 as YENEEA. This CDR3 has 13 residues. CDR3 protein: CASSLGFQETQYF. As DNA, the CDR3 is TGTGCCAGCAGCTTAGGATTCCAAGAGACCCAGTACTTC.

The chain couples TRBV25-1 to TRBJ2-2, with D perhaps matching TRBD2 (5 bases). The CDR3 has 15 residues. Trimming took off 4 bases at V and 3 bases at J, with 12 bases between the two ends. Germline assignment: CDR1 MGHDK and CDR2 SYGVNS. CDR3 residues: CASSARTGYTGELFF. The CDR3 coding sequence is TGTGCCAGCAGTGCCCGGACTGGATACACCGGGGAGCTGTTTTTT.

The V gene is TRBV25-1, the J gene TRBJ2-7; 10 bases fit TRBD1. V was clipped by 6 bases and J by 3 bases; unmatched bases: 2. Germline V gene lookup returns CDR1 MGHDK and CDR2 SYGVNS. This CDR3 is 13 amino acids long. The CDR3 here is CASRGTGVYEQYF. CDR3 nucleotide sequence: TGTGCCAGCAGGGGGACAGGGGTCTACGAGCAGTACTTC.

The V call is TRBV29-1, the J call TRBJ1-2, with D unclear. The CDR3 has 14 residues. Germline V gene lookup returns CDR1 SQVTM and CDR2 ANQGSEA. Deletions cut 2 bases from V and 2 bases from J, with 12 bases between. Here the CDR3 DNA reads TGCAGCGTTGAATCTGTACCGGGAAACTATGGCTACACCTTC. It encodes CSVESVPGNYGYTF.